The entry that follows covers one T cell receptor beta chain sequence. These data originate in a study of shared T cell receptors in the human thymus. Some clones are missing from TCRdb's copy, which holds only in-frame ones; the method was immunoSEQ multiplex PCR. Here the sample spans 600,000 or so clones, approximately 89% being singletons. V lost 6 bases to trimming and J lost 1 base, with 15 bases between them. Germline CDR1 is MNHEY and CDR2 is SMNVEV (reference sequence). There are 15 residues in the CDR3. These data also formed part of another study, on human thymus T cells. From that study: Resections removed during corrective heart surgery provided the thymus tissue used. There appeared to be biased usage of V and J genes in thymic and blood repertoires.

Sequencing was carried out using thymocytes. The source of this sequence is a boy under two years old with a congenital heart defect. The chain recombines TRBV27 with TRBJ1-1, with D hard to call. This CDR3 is CASRKGGIQNTEAFF. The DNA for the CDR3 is TGTGCCAGCAGAAAGGGAGGGATACAGAACACTGAAGCTTTCTTT.